Detailed here is one T cell receptor beta chain. Its binding antigen is unknown. No quality values exist for individual bases; no much larger clone is one base distant. The sample's treatment or condition label, decoded: randomized to nivolumab then ipilimumab (arm A) or the reverse (arm B). None of the trial patients had been given prior DNA-damaging chemotherapy. A FACS Aria II flow cytometer was used to sort live CD3+CD8+ cells that were negative for CD19 and CD56 from thawed PBMCs. The samples were obtained from melanoma patients enrolled in CheckMate 064, an open-label, randomized phase II trial testing sequential checkpoint blockade. Peripheral blood mononuclear cells were collected by leukapheresis, purified with Ficoll-Paque, and frozen in human serum with approximately 10% DMSO. Immediately after sorting, the purity of the sorted blood CD3+CD8+ cells was confirmed to be >95%, and DNA was then extracted.

This sample stems from a study of sequential checkpoint blockade in melanoma (dated 2019 in TCRdb). Background for the entire study: In a 1:1 randomization, patients received either first-line nivolumab then ipilimumab (arm A) or ipilimumab then nivolumab (arm B). Maintenance nivolumab came after each of the two trial sequences. General findings and caveats noted by the study authors: The model for predicting response that combines TCR metrics with mutation burden needs to be validated in larger, independent patient cohorts.

As encoded in the germline V gene (reference sequence), CDR1 is LNHDA while CDR2 is SQIVND. CDR3 length: 15 amino acids, cysteine to phenylalanine. Just the 45-base CDR3 DNA is kept, in frame starting at base 1. V and J are truncated by 1 base and 1 base respectively, leaving an intervening sequence of 11 bases. The immunoSEQ Assay was used to immunosequence TCRbeta CDR3 regions from genomic DNA. Genomic DNA was amplified by bias-controlled multiplex PCR before high-throughput sequencing. Per the authors' processing: To quantify the absolute abundance of each unique TCRbeta CDR3 region, the sequences were collapsed and filtered. Clonality, defined as 1 minus Pielou's evenness, was calculated using only productive rearrangements. A previously published method was used to identify clones whose frequencies were significantly greater in on-treatment samples than in baseline samples. TCRdb provides this immuneACCESS table in a form limited to in-frame rearrangements. Some clones are lacking; in checked studies, under half of them reflect an unresolved V gene, and why the rest are absent is not known. From that table come the V and J calls and clone size; the DNA was used to work out D and trimming. This sample gives around 40,000 clones in total; 86% of them show up just once. The ten top clones hold around 12% of the sample.

The rearrangement combines TRBV19 with TRBJ2-7; the D gene is possibly TRBD1, with 5 bases matching. The receptor was derived from a human donor with melanoma. The sequencing used CD8+ T cells sorted from blood (inferred from file names), collected from a patient given nivolumab and ipilimumab in sequence. This receptor carries the CDR3 CASSIGVTASYEQYF. The DNA sequence is as follows: TGTGCCAGTAGTATAGGGGTGACAGCTTCCTACGAGCAGTACTTC.